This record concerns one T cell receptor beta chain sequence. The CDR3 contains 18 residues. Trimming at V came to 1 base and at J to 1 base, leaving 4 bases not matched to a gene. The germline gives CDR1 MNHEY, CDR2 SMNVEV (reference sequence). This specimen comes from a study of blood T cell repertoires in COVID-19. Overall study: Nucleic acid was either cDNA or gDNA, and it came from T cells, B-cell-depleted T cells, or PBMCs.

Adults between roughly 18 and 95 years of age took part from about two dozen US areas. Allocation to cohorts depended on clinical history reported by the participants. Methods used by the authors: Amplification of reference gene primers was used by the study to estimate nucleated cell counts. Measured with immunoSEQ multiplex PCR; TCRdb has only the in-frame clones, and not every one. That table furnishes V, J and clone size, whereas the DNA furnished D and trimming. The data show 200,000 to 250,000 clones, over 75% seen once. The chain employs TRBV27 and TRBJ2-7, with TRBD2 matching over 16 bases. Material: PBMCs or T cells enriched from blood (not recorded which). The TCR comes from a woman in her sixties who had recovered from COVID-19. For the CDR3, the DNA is TGTGCCAGCAGTTTATATGGGACTAGCGGGAGGGGGTCCTACGAGCAGTACTTC. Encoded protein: CASSLYGTSGRGSYEQYF.